This TCR beta chain was sequenced in a study of CD8 T cell repertoires and HIV-1 epitope variants. In the study overall: Epitopes were three Gag families plus Nef HW9 and YT9. An approximately 10-day culture received IL-2, IL-7 and IL-15 on days 3 and 7. Separate from the cultures, 1M uncultured T cells served as baseline.

This clone was recorded only once. Antigen: not known. Study-wide results and caveats: This assay reports beta chains of antigen-expanded cells, not T cell function.

The table came from immunoSEQ multiplex PCR; TCRdb's copy has only in-frame clones and leaves some out. The repertoire includes 4,000 to 5,500 clones, approximately 67% of them detected once, and about 42% sits in the top ten. This TCR derives from a male donor with HIV. Sequencing was carried out using cultured CD8+ T cells derived from PBMCs.

This CDR3 is CASSSDRGGTGELFF. For the CDR3, the DNA is TGTGCCAGCAGCTCAGACAGGGGGGGCACCGGGGAGCTGTTTTTT. The chain employs TRBV5-4 and TRBJ2-2; 9 nucleotides align to TRBD1. The CDR3 has 15 amino acids. From germline, CDR1 is SGHNT and CDR2 YYREEE (reference sequence). V lost 3 bases to trimming and J lost 4 bases; unmatched junction nucleotides: 4.